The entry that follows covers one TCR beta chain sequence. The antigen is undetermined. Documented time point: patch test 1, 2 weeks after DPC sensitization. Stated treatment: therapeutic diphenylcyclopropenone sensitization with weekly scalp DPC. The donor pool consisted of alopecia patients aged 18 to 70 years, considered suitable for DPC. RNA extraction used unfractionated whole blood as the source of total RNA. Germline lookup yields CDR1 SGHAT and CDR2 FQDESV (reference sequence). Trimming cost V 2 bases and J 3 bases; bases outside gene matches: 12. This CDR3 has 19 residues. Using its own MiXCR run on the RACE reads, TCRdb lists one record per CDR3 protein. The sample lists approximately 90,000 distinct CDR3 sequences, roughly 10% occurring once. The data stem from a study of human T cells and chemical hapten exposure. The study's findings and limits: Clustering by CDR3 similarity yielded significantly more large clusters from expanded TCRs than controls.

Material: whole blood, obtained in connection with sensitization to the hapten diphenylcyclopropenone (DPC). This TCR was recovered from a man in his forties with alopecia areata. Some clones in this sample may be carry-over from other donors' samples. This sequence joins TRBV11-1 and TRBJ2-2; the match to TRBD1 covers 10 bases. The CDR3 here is CASSLSGTGEWRDTGELFF. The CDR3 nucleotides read TGTGCCAGCAGCTTATCCGGGACAGGGGAGTGGAGGGACACCGGGGAGCTGTTTTTT.